This T cell receptor (beta chain) was sequenced during a study of blood T cell repertoires in COVID-19. This CDR3 spans 17 amino acids. The germline V gene has CDR1 LNHDA and CDR2 SQIVND (reference sequence). V shed 5 bases and J shed 1 base, with 17 bases lying between them. As handled by the study authors: From reference gene primer amplification, estimates of nucleated cell counts were derived. Using immunoSEQ multiplex PCR, the repertoire was profiled, and TCRdb retains in-frame clones only, with some absent. V, J and clone size are taken as reported in that table, and D and trimming were inferred from the DNA itself. The repertoire holds nearly 250,000 clones, with roughly 85% as singletons.

The clonotype originates from a woman aged 50 to 65 with acute COVID-19. The chain links TRBV19 to TRBJ2-2, with D possibly being TRBD2 (7 bases). The sequenced sample consisted of PBMCs or T cells enriched from blood (not recorded which). The CDR3 nucleotides read TGTGCCAGTAGTTTGGGCGGGGGCCTCTTGAACACCGGGGAGCTGTTTTTT. This encodes CASSLGGGLLNTGELFF.